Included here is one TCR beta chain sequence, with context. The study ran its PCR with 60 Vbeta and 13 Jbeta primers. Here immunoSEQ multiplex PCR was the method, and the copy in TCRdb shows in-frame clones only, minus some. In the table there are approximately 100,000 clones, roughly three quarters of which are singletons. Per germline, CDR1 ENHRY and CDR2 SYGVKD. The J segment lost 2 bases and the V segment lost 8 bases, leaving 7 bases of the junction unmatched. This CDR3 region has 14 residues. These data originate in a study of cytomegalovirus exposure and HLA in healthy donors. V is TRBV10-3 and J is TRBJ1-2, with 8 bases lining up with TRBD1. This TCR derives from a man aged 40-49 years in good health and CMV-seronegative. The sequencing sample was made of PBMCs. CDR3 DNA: TGTGCCATCGGAGACAGGGGTAACAACTATGGCTACACCTTC. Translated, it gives CAIGDRGNNYGYTF.